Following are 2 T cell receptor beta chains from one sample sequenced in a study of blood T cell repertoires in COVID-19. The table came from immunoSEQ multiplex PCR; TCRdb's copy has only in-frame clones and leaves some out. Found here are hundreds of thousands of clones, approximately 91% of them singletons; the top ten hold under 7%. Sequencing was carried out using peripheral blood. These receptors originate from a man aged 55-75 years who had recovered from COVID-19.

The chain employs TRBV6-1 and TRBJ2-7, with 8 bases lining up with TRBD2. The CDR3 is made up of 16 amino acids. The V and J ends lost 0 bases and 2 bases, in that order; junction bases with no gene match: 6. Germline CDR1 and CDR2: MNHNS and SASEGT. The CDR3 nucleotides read TGTGCCAGCAGTGAAGCCATAGCCGGGAGGGCCTACGAGCAGTACTTC. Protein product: CASSEAIAGRAYEQYF.

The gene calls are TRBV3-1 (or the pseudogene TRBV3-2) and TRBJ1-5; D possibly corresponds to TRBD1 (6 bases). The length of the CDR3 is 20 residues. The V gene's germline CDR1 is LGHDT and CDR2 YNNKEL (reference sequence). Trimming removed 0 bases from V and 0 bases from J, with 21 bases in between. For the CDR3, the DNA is TGTGCCAGCAGCCAAGAGAGTGCCGTAGGACAGCAGTATAGCAATCAGCCCCAGCATTTT. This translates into CASSQESAVGQQYSNQPQHF.